This TCR beta chain was sequenced during a study of OX40 agonist ivuxolimab in advanced cancers. Here immunoSEQ multiplex PCR was the method, and the copy in TCRdb shows in-frame clones only, minus some. Of 90,000 to 100,000 clones in the sample, around 85% are singletons; the top ten hold 1.4% to 1.5%. Study observations and caveats: The average count of expanded clones was higher among CD8+ T cells than among CD4+.

Regarding this clone: Its antigen remains unidentified.

CDR1 LNHNV and CDR2 YYDKDF come from the germline V gene (reference sequence). The CDR3 has 14 amino acids. V dropped 0 bases and J dropped 6 bases, with 9 bases sitting between them. Sequencing used CD4+ or CD8+ T cells sorted from blood, obtained in a trial of the OX40 agonist ivuxolimab. This TCR came from an adult with an advanced solid tumor such as melanoma, head and neck, liver or kidney cancer. V gene TRBV15 combines with J gene TRBJ2-1; maybe TRBD2 (6 bases). The CDR3 bases are TGTGCCACCAGCAGAGACGTGGGGGGCAATGAGCAGTTCTTC. Its translation is CATSRDVGGNEQFF. Complete variable domain (other parts from reference TRBV15 and TRBJ2-1): DAMVIQNPRYQVTQFGKPVTLSCSQTLNHNVMYWYQQKSSQAPKLLFHYYDKDFNNEADTPDNFQSRRPNTSFCFLDIRSPGLGDTAMYLCATSRDVGGNEQFFGPGTRLTVL.